The 12 T cell receptor beta chains listed next were all sequenced from one sample in a study of CD8 T cells in ankylosing spondylitis (dated by TCRdb to about 2017). Library prep was done by 5' RACE. TCRdb names Illumina HiSeq 2500 as the instrument used. The public reads were run again by TCRdb, first through fastp at Q25 and then through MiXCR, and only productive beta chains were kept. Each CDR3 protein gets just one entry, which takes the most common genes and DNA from the rows behind it. This sample lists about 160,000 distinct CDR3 sequences; approximately 10% were detected once. Roughly 16% of the sample rests with the top ten. The source material was blood, either unsorted or a sorted T cell fraction (not recorded which). The receptors stem from a female donor with ankylosing spondylitis or in good health (not recorded which).

This clonotype was recorded a few times. The chain is built from TRBV5-5 and TRBJ2-7; possible D gene TRBD2, 6 bases. This CDR3 region has 13 residues. The germline V gene has CDR1 SGHKS and CDR2 YYEKEE (reference sequence). V lost 3 bases and J lost 4, with 11 bases in between. CDR3 loop: CASSYGGMYEQYF. The CDR3 DNA is TGTGCCAGCAGCTACGGCGGGATGTACGAGCAGTACTTC.

V gene TRBV10-3 combines with J gene TRBJ2-7; D gene uncertain. Trimming removed 2 bases at V and 0 bases at J, with 14 bases between. This CDR3 contains 16 residues. CDR1 is ENHRY, CDR2 SYGVKD, per germline. CDR3 nucleotides: TGTGCCATCAGTGAGCGATCTGGCGGAAACTCCTACGAGCAGTACTTC. Its protein is CAISERSGGNSYEQYF.

The chain employs TRBV7-9 and TRBJ2-1; D is unclear. The V end lost 10 bases, the J end lost 8 bases, and 15 bases lay between the germline ends. CDR1 is SEHNR, CDR2 FQNEAQ, per germline (reference sequence). The CDR3 is 12 amino acids. DNA of the CDR3: TGTGCCATCCCGGCGACGGGCGATGAGCAGTTCTTC. Its translation: CAIPATGDEQFF.

This chain connects TRBV4-3 to TRBJ2-7, with TRBD2 matching 8 bases. From germline, CDR1 is LGHNA and CDR2 YSLEER. The CDR3 consists of 15 residues. V dropped 0 bases and J dropped 6; count of bases not matched to a gene: 7. The CDR3 DNA reads as TGCGCCAGCAGCCAAGATCCGGGAGGGTCTTCCGAGCAGTACTTC. It yields the protein CASSQDPGGSSEQYF.

This clonotype was found many times. This sequence joins TRBV10-3 and TRBJ2-7; D is uncertain. The ends were cut back, 4 bases at V and 2 bases at J, with 12 bases in the middle. Germline V gene data show CDR1 as ENHRY and CDR2 as SYGVKD. This CDR3 contains 14 residues. CDR3 in DNA: TGTGCCATCAGTGGTGGTGGTGGTGCCTACGAGCAGTACTTC. Translation: CAISGGGGAYEQYF.

With respect to this clonotype: Germline and junction disagree at one end, which may indicate a read error. CDR3 sequence: CASSLGLAGGPTDTQYF. CDR3 in DNA: TGTGCTAGCAGCTTGGGACTAGCGGGAGGGCCGACAGATACGCAGTATTTT. The chain carries TRBV7-7 and TRBJ2-3, with 16 bases identical to TRBD2. CDR3 length: 17 amino acids. Germline assignment: CDR1 SSHAT and CDR2 FNYEAQ (reference sequence).

Many counts were recorded for this clonotype. A junction boundary mismatches the germline segment, possibly from a read error. V and J are TRBV12-3 or TRBV12-4 and TRBJ1-1; D is possibly TRBD1 (6 bases). There are 11 residues in the CDR3. In DNA, the CDR3 is TGTGCCAGCAGCTTAGGGGGGTTAGCTTTCTTT. Amino acids: CASSLGGLAFF.

J is TRBJ2-7 and V is TRBV27, with 7 bases that match TRBD1. CDR3 length equals 17 residues. CDR1 is MNHEY and CDR2 is SMNVEV in the germline V gene (reference sequence). The junction had 13 bases not matched to a gene; V was cut back by 0 bases and J by 5 bases. CDR3 protein: CASSLSNLAGGVDEQYF. In DNA form, the CDR3 reads TGTGCCAGCAGTTTATCGAACCTCGCAGGGGGAGTCGACGAGCAGTACTTC.

This clonotype was seen a few times. This chain joins TRBV6-1 and TRBJ2-1; 7 bases align to TRBD2. This CDR3 comprises 15 residues. V dropped 1 base and J dropped 7; count of bases not matched to a gene: 7. Per the germline V gene, CDR1 is MNHNS and CDR2 is SASEGT. The CDR3 sequence: CASSEGGSGSNEQFF. For the CDR3, the DNA is TGTGCCAGCAGTGAAGGCGGGAGTGGTTCGAATGAGCAGTTCTTC.

This clonotype was seen repeatedly, ten times or more. The V call is TRBV7-9, the J call TRBJ1-1; D not certain. This CDR3 has 14 amino acids. V was cut by 2 bases and J by 2 bases, with 9 bases left in between. The germline V gene has CDR1 SEHNR and CDR2 FQNEAQ (reference sequence). The CDR3 sequence: CASSLSLVNTEAFF. The CDR3 DNA follows: TGTGCCAGCAGCTTATCCCTTGTTAACACTGAAGCTTTCTTT.

The gene calls are TRBV27 and TRBJ2-7, with a possible D match to TRBD2 (6 bases). CDR1 and CDR2 (germline): MNHEY, SMNVEV (reference sequence). V lost 0 bases, J lost 8 bases, and 20 bases lay in between. CDR3 length: 16 residues. CDR3 sequence reads: CASSLSRTTYPWKQYF. The CDR3 nucleotides are TGTGCCAGCAGTTTATCGAGGACTACCTACCCGTGGAAGCAGTACTTC.

This clonotype has a count of ten or more. The genes are TRBV7-6 and TRBJ2-1, with 9 bases that match TRBD2. The CDR3 is 15 residues long. CDR1 is SGHVS and CDR2 is FNYEAQ in the germline V gene. J was trimmed by 7 bases and V by 5 bases; bases with no gene match: 9. In DNA form, the CDR3 reads TGTGCCAGCAGCAGCCTGGCTAGCGGGGTGAATGAGCAGTTCTTC. This translates into CASSSLASGVNEQFF.